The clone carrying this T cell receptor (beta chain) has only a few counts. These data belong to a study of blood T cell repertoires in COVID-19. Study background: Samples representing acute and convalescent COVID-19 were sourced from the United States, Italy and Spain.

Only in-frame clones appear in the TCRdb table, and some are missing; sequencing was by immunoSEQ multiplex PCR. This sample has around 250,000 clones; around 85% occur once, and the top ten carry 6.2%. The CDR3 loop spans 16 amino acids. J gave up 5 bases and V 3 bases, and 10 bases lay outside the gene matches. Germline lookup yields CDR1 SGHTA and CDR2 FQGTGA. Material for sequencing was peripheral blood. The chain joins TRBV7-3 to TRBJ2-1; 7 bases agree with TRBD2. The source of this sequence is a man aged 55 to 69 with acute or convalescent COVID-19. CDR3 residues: CASSLDRTRAHNEQFF. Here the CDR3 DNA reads TGTGCCAGCAGCTTGGACCGGACTAGGGCCCACAATGAGCAGTTCTTC. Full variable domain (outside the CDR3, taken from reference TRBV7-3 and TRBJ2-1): GAGVSQTPSNKVTEKGKYVELRCDPISGHTALYWYRQSLGQGPEFLIYFQGTGAADDSGLPNDRFFAVRPEGSVSTLKIQRTERGDSAVYLCASSLDRTRAHNEQFFGPGTRLTVL.